The clone carrying this TCR beta chain is a singleton in its sample. The antigen is not known. The data were obtained in a study of human versus mouse CDR3 diversity and MHC coevolution. Study at large: Between roughly 0.6 x 10^7 and 1.8 x 10^7 valid reads came from each sample. Findings of the study overall: Clonal inequality was lowest in two of the three human donors. iCHAO1 estimated the human TCR beta repertoire at 1.6 million or so clonotypes.

The CDR3 consists of 14 residues. Trimming stripped 4 bases from V and 6 bases from J, with 12 bases between. Germline V CDR1 and CDR2: MNHEY, SVGAGI. The repertoire was sequenced with immunoSEQ multiplex PCR; TCRdb's copy has only in-frame clones and lacks some. In the table there are about 77,000 clones, 85% to 95% of which are singletons. Naive CD4 T cells were sorted as CD45RO-negative, CD62L-positive. This sequence originates from a person aged 30-70 years in good health. The specimen sequenced was naive CD4+ T cells from blood. This sample's subset: CD45RO-negative CD62L-positive naive CD4 T cells. The chain joins TRBV6-5 to TRBJ2-2, with no clear D. As DNA, the CDR3 is TGTGCCAGCAGTTCCAGTCCCGGAGCCGGGGAGCTGTTTTTT. Residues: CASSSSPGAGELFF.